The rows below give T cell receptor beta chains drawn from one sample of a study of T cell changes during pregnancy in multiple sclerosis. Assay used: immunoSEQ multiplex PCR; TCRdb lists only in-frame clones, some missing. The table shows tens of thousands of clones, with approximately 90% occurring only once. Sequencing was performed on CD4+ T cells from peripheral blood mononuclear cells, taken after pregnancy. Receptors originate from a female donor with multiple sclerosis, enrolled in a pregnancy study. CDR3s include the opening cysteine and the closing phenylalanine or tryptophan. The D gene is left open where the match is weak. A row's size may be missing; if present it is once, few, many or a size class.

d_gene	abundance	v_gene	j_gene	CDR3aa	CDR3nt
TRBD2	once	TRBV19	TRBJ2-3	CATKTSLRYADTQYF	TGTGCCACCAAGACTAGCCTACGTTACGCAGATACGCAGTATTTT
TRBD1	.	TRBV11-2	TRBJ2-7	CASSSSDRGSYEQYF	TGTGCCAGCAGCTCGTCGGACAGGGGCTCCTACGAGCAGTACTTC
TRBD2	.	TRBV7-9	TRBJ2-5	CASSPRTSGGHAETQYF	TGTGCCAGCAGCCCCCGGACTAGCGGGGGCCACGCGGAGACCCAGTACTTC
TRBD1	.	TRBV6-1	TRBJ2-1	CASTGRGRRYNEQFF	TGTGCCAGCACGGGCAGGGGGCGACGTTACAATGAGCAGTTCTTC
.	.	TRBV19	TRBJ2-7	CASSMGRGVSEQYF	TGTGCCAGTAGTATGGGCAGGGGAGTCTCCGAGCAGTACTTC
.	.	TRBV7-8	TRBJ1-5	CASTSSNQPQHF	TGTGCCAGCACGTCCAGTAATCAGCCCCAGCATTTT
TRBD2	.	TRBV7-3	TRBJ2-1	CASSLTGTSGGPTYNEQFF	TGTGCCAGCAGCTTAACGGGGACTAGCGGGGGGCCGACCTACAATGAGCAGTTCTTC
.	once	TRBV18	TRBJ2-3	CASSQFTDTQYF	TGTGCCAGCTCCCAATTCACAGATACGCAGTATTTT
TRBD2	.	TRBV7-3	TRBJ2-5	CASSLTGGGGFETQYF	TGTGCCAGCAGCTTAACGGGCGGGGGTGGGTTCGAGACCCAGTACTTC
.	.	TRBV5-1	TRBJ2-7	CASSLVAGNYEQYF	TGCGCCAGCAGCTTGGTGGCGGGGAACTACGAGCAGTACTTC
TRBD1	.	TRBV29-1	TRBJ1-2	CSVVGTGFGYTF	TGCAGCGTAGTTGGGACAGGCTTTGGCTACACCTTC
.	.	TRBV14	TRBJ1-2	CASSQDLVYGYTF	TGTGCCAGCAGCCAAGACTTAGTCTATGGCTACACCTTC
TRBD1	.	TRBV10-3	TRBJ2-1	CAISFIQGDEQFF	TGTGCCATCAGTTTTATACAGGGGGATGAGCAGTTCTTC
.	.	TRBV7-2	TRBJ2-2	CASSSGRGNTGELFF	TGTGCCAGCAGCTCGGGGCGGGGGAACACCGGGGAGCTGTTTTTT
.	.	TRBV6-1	TRBJ2-5	CASILGGGIWETQYF	TGTGCCAGCATTCTAGGGGGGGGAATCTGGGAGACCCAGTACTTC
TRBD2	.	TRBV5-1	TRBJ2-2	CASGVQAGDLTGELFF	TGCGCCAGCGGCGTACAAGCGGGGGACCTCACCGGGGAGCTGTTTTTT
TRBD1	few	TRBV5-1	TRBJ2-1	CASSVGQPYNEQFF	TGCGCCAGCAGCGTGGGACAGCCCTACAATGAGCAGTTCTTC
.	.	TRBV29-1	TRBJ2-2	CSAGQRNTGELFF	TGCAGCGCCGGACAGAGGAACACCGGGGAGCTGTTTTTT
.	.	TRBV6-6	TRBJ1-2	CASRDSYGYTF	TGTGCCAGCAGGGACAGCTATGGCTACACCTTC
.	.	TRBV7-9	TRBJ1-5	CASSSGTNSNQPQHF	TGTGCCAGCAGCTCCGGGACAAATAGCAATCAGCCCCAGCATTTT
.	.	TRBV7-7	TRBJ2-2	CASSLVAGTLNTGELFF	TGTGCCAGCAGCTTAGTTGCCGGGACACTGAACACCGGGGAGCTGTTTTTT
TRBD2	.	TRBV6-5	TRBJ2-3	CASRPSGPPQDTQYF	TGTGCCAGCAGACCTAGCGGTCCCCCCCAAGATACGCAGTATTTT
TRBD2	.	TRBV5-4	TRBJ2-5	CASSLRTSGSGGETQYF	TGTGCCAGCAGCTTGCGGACTAGCGGGAGCGGTGGAGAGACCCAGTACTTC
TRBD2	once	TRBV19	TRBJ2-7	CASSISGRVNEQYF	TGTGCCAGTAGTATAAGCGGGAGAGTGAACGAGCAGTACTTC
.	.	TRBV2	TRBJ2-5	CASSALQETQYF	TGTGCCAGCAGTGCACTCCAAGAGACCCAGTACTTC
TRBD1	.	TRBV5-1	TRBJ2-7	CASSLALGQGADEQYF	TGCGCCAGCAGCTTGGCCTTAGGGCAGGGGGCCGACGAGCAGTACTTC
TRBD2	.	TRBV7-2	TRBJ2-1	CASSSGGRSYNEQFF	TGTGCCAGCAGCTCGGGCGGGAGGTCATACAATGAGCAGTTCTTC
.	.	TRBV7-2	TRBJ1-3	CASSFGGPGNTIYF	TGTGCCAGCAGCTTCGGGGGGCCTGGAAACACCATATATTTT
.	.	TRBV7-2	TRBJ2-4	CASSPRRTTKNIQYF	TGTGCCAGCAGCCCCCGGCGGACTACCAAAAACATTCAGTACTTC
TRBD2	.	TRBV5-1	TRBJ2-2	CASSLTSGRLGGELFF	TGCGCCAGCAGCTTGACTAGCGGGAGACTGGGCGGGGAGCTGTTTTTT
.	once	TRBV7-2	TRBJ2-4	CASSGQIRLLAKNIQYF	TGTGCCAGCAGCGGGCAGATCAGGTTACTAGCCAAAAACATTCAGTACTTC
TRBD1	.	TRBV28	TRBJ1-2	CASSKGDRGPYGYTF	TGTGCCAGCAGCAAGGGGGACAGGGGGCCCTATGGCTACACCTTC
TRBD2	.	TRBV19	TRBJ2-3	CASSQPAWRGITDTQYF	TGTGCCAGTAGTCAGCCAGCTTGGCGGGGGATCACAGATACGCAGTATTTT
TRBD1	.	TRBV18	TRBJ2-1	CASSRQGALYNEQFF	TGTGCCAGCTCTCGACAGGGGGCCTTATACAATGAGCAGTTCTTC
.	once	TRBV25-1	TRBJ1-2	CASGGTLGTGYTF	TGTGCCAGCGGCGGGACCCTCGGTACAGGCTACACCTTC
TRBD1	.	TRBV7-3	TRBJ2-4	CASSPRDRGNIQYF	TGTGCCAGCAGCCCCCGGGACAGGGGAAACATTCAGTACTTC
.	.	TRBV18	TRBJ1-1	CASSPFGNTEAFF	TGTGCCAGCTCACCATTCGGGAACACTGAAGCTTTCTTT
.	.	TRBV7-6	TRBJ2-5	CASSLAREEGRETQYF	TGTGCCAGCAGCTTAGCGAGGGAGGAGGGCCGGGAGACCCAGTACTTC
.	once	TRBV30	TRBJ2-1	CAWSGGRIYNEQFF	TGTGCCTGGAGTGGGGGGAGGATTTACAATGAGCAGTTCTTC
TRBD1	.	TRBV6-1	TRBJ1-1	CASRSDRAEAFF	TGTGCCAGCAGAAGCGACAGGGCGGAAGCTTTCTTT
.	.	TRBV2	TRBJ2-2	CASSDLFEAGELFF	TGTGCCAGCAGTGATTTGTTCGAGGCCGGGGAGCTGTTTTTT
TRBD2	.	TRBV2	TRBJ2-2	CASSLTSGGGNTGELFF	TGTGCCAGCAGCTTGACTAGCGGGGGGGGTAACACCGGGGAGCTGTTTTTT